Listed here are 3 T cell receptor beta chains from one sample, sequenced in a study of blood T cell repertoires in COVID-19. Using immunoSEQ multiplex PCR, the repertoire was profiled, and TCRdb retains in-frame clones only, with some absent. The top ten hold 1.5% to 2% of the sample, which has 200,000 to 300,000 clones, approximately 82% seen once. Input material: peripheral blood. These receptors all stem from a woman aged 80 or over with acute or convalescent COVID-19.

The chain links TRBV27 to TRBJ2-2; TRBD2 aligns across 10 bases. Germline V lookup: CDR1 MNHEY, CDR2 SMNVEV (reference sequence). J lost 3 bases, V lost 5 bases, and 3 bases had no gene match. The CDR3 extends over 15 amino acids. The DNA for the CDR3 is TGTGCCAGCAGTCGAGCGGGAGGGTACACCGGGGAGCTGTTTTTT. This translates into CASSRAGGYTGELFF.

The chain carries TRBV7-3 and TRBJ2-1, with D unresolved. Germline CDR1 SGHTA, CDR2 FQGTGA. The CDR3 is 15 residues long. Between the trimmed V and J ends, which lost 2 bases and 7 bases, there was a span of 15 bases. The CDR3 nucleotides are TGTGCCAGCAGCTTATATCCGGGTCTTGTGAATGAGCAGTTCTTC. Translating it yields CASSLYPGLVNEQFF. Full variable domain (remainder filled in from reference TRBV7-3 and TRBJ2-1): GAGVSQTPSNKVTEKGKYVELRCDPISGHTALYWYRQSLGQGPEFLIYFQGTGAADDSGLPNDRFFAVRPEGSVSTLKIQRTERGDSAVYLCASSLYPGLVNEQFFGPGTRLTVL.

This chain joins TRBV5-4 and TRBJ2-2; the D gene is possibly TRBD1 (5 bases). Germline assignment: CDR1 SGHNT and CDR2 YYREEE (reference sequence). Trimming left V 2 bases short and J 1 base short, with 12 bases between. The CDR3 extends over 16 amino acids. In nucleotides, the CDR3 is TGTGCCAGCAGCTTAGGTCCTAGGGGGAACACCGGGGAGCTGTTTTTT. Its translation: CASSLGPRGNTGELFF.